The entry below describes one TCR beta chain. These data are taken from a study of blood T cell repertoires in COVID-19. This CDR3 is 15 amino acids long. CDR1 and CDR2 from the germline V gene are MGHRA and YSYEKL. Between the trimmed V and J ends, which lost 1 base and 6 bases, there was a span of 13 bases. Produced via immunoSEQ multiplex PCR; TCRdb's table is partial and in-frame only. The sample lists 200,000 to 250,000 clones; around four fifths were seen once. Sequencing was carried out using peripheral blood. The source of this sequence is a man aged 25 to 40 who had recovered from COVID-19. V usage is TRBV4-1 and J usage is TRBJ1-5; the D is unclear. The CDR3 protein is CASSQVRDTIQPQHF. CDR3 DNA: TGCGCCAGCAGCCAAGTTCGTGACACCATTCAGCCCCAGCATTTT.